This T cell receptor (beta chain) was observed in a study of response to subunit inactivated influenza vaccine. The study, taken as a whole, reports: That few new T cells are recruited by each seasonal influenza vaccination was the authors' suggestion.

Trimming removed 3 bases at V and 0 bases at J, with 11 bases between. In germline, CDR1 is MGHDK, CDR2 SYGVNS. CDR3 length equals 15 residues. Notes on this clonotype: Its target is not known.

TCRdb fed the RT-PCR reads into MiXCR, producing one record per CDR3 protein. The data show around 190,000 distinct CDR3 sequences, with 13% to 15% seen just once and roughly 25% held by the top ten. This rearrangement joins TRBV25-1 to TRBJ2-5; D ambiguous. The source is a man aged 50 or older who received an inactivated influenza vaccine. The starting material was CD8+ T cells sorted from PBMCs, obtained roughly 5 days after vaccination. The CDR3 DNA reads as TGTGCCAGCAGTGAGCAGTGGGGTAACCAAGAGACCCAGTACTTC. This translates into CASSEQWGNQETQYF.